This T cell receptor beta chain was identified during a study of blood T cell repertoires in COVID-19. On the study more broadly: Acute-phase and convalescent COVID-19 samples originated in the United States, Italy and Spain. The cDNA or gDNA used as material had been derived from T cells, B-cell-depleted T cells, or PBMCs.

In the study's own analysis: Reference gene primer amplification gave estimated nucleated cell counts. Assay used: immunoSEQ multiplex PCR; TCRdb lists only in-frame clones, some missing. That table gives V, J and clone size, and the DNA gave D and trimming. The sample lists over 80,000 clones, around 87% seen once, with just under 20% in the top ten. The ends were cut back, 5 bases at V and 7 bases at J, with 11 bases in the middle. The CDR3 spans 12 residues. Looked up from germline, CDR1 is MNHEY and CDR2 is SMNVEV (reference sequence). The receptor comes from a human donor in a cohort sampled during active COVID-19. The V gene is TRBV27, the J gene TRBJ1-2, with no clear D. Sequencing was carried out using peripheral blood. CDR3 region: CASSHPGFGYTF. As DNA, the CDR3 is TGTGCCAGCAGTCACCCGGGGTTTGGCTACACCTTC.